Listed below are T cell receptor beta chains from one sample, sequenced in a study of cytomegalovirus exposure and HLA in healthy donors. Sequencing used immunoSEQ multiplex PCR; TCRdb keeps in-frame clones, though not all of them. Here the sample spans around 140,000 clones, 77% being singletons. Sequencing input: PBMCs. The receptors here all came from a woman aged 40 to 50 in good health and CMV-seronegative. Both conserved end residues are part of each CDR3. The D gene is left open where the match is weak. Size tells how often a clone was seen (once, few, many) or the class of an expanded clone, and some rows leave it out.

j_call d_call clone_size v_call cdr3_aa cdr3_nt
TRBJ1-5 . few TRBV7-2 CASSLEALQGQPQHF TGTGCCAGCAGCTTAGAAGCCCTGCAGGGGCAGCCCCAGCATTTT
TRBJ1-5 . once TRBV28 CASSPITGIYSNQPQHF TGTGCCAGCAGTCCTATCACAGGGATCTATAGCAATCAGCCCCAGCATTTT
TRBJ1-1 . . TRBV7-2 CASSLVGTTNTEAFF TGTGCCAGCAGCTTAGTAGGGACAACGAACACTGAAGCTTTCTTT
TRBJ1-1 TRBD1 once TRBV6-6 CASSRGQGLEAFF TGTGCCAGCAGCCGCGGACAGGGACTTGAAGCTTTCTTT
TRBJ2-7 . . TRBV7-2 CASSNRQREQYF TGTGCCAGCAGCAACCGACAGCGCGAGCAGTACTTC
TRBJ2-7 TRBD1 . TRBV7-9 CASSWIDRGAYEQYF TGTGCCAGCAGCTGGATCGACAGGGGGGCCTACGAGCAGTACTTC
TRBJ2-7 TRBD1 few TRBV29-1 CSARDTGGAYF TGCAGCGCCAGAGACACAGGGGGCGCGTACTTC
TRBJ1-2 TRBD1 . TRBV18 CASSPEGQGWTVGGYTF TGTGCCAGCTCACCAGAGGGACAGGGTTGGACAGTCGGTGGCTACACCTTC
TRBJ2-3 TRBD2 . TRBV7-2 CASSLAGRKNTQYF TGTGCCAGCAGTTTAGCGGGGAGGAAAAATACGCAGTATTTT
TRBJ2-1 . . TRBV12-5 CAARLALYNEQFF TGTGCGGCCAGGCTCGCGTTATACAATGAGCAGTTCTTC
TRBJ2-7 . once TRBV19 CASSASEIPYEQYF TGTGCCAGTAGCGCCTCGGAGATCCCCTACGAGCAGTACTTC